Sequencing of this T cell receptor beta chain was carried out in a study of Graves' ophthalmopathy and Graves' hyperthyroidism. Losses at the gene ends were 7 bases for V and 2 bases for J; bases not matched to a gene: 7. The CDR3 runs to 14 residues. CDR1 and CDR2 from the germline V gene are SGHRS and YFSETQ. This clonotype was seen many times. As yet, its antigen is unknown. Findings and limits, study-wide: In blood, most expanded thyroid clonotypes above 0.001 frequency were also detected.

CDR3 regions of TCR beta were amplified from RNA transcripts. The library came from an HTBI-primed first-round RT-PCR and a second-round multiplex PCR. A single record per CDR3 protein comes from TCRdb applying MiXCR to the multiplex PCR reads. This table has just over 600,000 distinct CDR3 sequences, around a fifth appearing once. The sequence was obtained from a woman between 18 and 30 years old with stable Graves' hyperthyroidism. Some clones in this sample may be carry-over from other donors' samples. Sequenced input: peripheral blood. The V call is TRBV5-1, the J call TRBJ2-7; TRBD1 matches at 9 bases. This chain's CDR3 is CASHRDRATYEQYF. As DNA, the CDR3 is TGCGCCAGCCACCGGGACAGGGCTACCTACGAGCAGTACTTC.